The 28 T cell receptor beta chains reported below all come from one sample, sequenced in a study of cytomegalovirus exposure and HLA in healthy donors. 60 Vbeta and 13 Jbeta primers were used in PCR. Repertoires were generated with immunoSEQ multiplex PCR, while TCRdb's copy carries only in-frame clones and drops some. The repertoire holds about 230,000 clones, with 78% as singletons. Sequenced: PBMCs. The receptors come from a boy younger than 18 in good health and CMV-seronegative.

The rearrangement uses TRBV25-1 and TRBJ2-1, with a possible D match to TRBD1 (7 bases). With 5 bases removed from V and 4 bases from J, the gap between germline ends came to 15 bases. CDR3 length: 15 amino acids. Germline loops: CDR1 MGHDK, CDR2 SYGVNS. Written as DNA, the CDR3 is TGTGCCAGCAGTCCCAGGGGGGCGGGATACAATGAGCAGTTCTTC. This encodes CASSPRGAGYNEQFF.

J is TRBJ1-1 and V is TRBV11-2, with D maybe TRBD1 (5 bases). Trimming took off 5 bases at V and 0 bases at J, with 16 bases between the two ends. The germline gives CDR1 SGHAT, CDR2 FQNNGV. The CDR3 has 16 residues. The CDR3 DNA is TGTGCCAGCAGCCCGGGGGGGGAAGGGTTGAACACTGAAGCTTTCTTT. It specifies CASSPGGEGLNTEAFF.

The V gene is TRBV21-1, the J gene TRBJ1-2; the tabulated D call, TRBD1, remains unverified against the DNA. TRBV21-1 is annotated as a pseudogene. The CDR3 runs 15 residues. CDR3 residues: CASSNLGQGKRGYPF. The CDR3 DNA sequence: TGTGCCAGCAGCAACCTCGGACAGGGGAAGCGTGGCTACCCCTTC.

This sequence joins TRBV5-1 and TRBJ2-5; 11 nucleotides align to TRBD2. In germline, CDR1 is SGHRS, CDR2 YFSETQ. CDR3 size: 16 residues. Trimming cost V 0 bases and J 5 bases; bases outside gene matches: 6. The CDR3 sequence is CASSLAIAGGFETQYF. The CDR3 bases are TGCGCCAGCAGCTTGGCGATAGCGGGGGGGTTTGAGACCCAGTACTTC.

The table lists this clone with a few counts. The chain links TRBV6-6 to TRBJ2-7; tentatively, D is TRBD1 (6 bases). Germline assignment: CDR1 MNHNY and CDR2 SVGAGI (reference sequence). The CDR3 spans 15 residues. V was pared by 6 bases and J by 4 bases, with 19 bases between. The CDR3 loop reads CASSLPYRAPYEQYF. DNA for the CDR3: TGTGCCAGCAGCCTTCCTTACAGGGCTCCTTACGAGCAGTACTTC.

The chain has TRBV11-3 and TRBJ2-1, with D possibly TRBD2 on 6 matching bases. CDR1 is SGHNT, CDR2 YENEEA, per germline. V shed 5 bases and J shed 8 bases, with 19 bases lying between them. This CDR3 spans 15 amino acids. CDR3 loop: CASSSRTIGRDEQFF. As DNA, the CDR3 is TGTGCCAGCAGCAGCCGGACTATCGGAAGAGATGAGCAGTTCTTC.

The rearrangement joins TRBV7-9 to TRBJ2-5; 8 bases are a match to TRBD2. This CDR3 region has 15 residues. Germline V gene data show CDR1 as SEHNR and CDR2 as FQNEAQ (reference sequence). With V trimmed by 2 bases and J by 3 bases, 5 bases remained unmatched. The DNA of the CDR3 is TGTGCCAGCAGCTTACGACTAGCGCAGGAAGAGACCCAGTACTTC. Translated, it gives CASSLRLAQEETQYF.

The gene calls are TRBV19 and TRBJ1-5; TRBD1 matches 8 bases. The CDR3 is made up of 15 amino acids. The junction had 8 bases not matched to a gene; V was cut back by 8 bases and J by 2 bases. Germline loops: CDR1 LNHDA, CDR2 SQIVND (reference sequence). In DNA, the CDR3 is TGTGCCAGTCAGGGGGCGCGGGTTGGCAATCAGCCCCAGCATTTT. As protein: CASQGARVGNQPQHF.

In its sample, this clone was seen a few times. The chain recombines TRBV5-1 with TRBJ2-5; D perhaps matches TRBD1 (6 bases). Between the trimmed V and J ends, which lost 1 base and 5 bases, there was a span of 18 bases. Germline lookup yields CDR1 SGHRS and CDR2 YFSETQ. The CDR3 totals 16 residues. CDR3 region: CASSLSPQGMVETQYF. DNA of the CDR3: TGCGCCAGCAGCTTGTCTCCGCAGGGGATGGTGGAGACCCAGTACTTC.

This sequence joins TRBV27 and TRBJ1-1; D is possibly TRBD1 (6 bases). Germline V lookup: CDR1 MNHEY, CDR2 SMNVEV (reference sequence). The CDR3 runs 15 residues. V was pared by 10 bases and J by 0 bases, with 18 bases between. The chain's CDR3 is CATGVGHVMNTEAFF. As DNA, the CDR3 is TGTGCCACAGGGGTGGGACACGTTATGAACACTGAAGCTTTCTTT.

The chain couples TRBV5-1 to TRBJ2-7, with 7 bases fitting TRBD1. V shed 6 bases, J shed 6 bases, and the junction held 3 bases outside the gene matches. Per germline, CDR1 SGHRS and CDR2 YFSETQ. CDR3 length equals 11 residues. CDR3 nucleotides: TGCGCCAGCACACAGGGGCGCGAGCAGTACTTC. Translating gives CASTQGREQYF.

The CDR3 DNA follows: TGTGCCAGCACTGACGGTCACGAGGACTACACCTTC. Amino acid sequence: CASTDGHEDYTF. The V and J genes are TRBV6-5 and TRBJ1-2; D is unclear. Germline V gene data show CDR1 as MNHEY and CDR2 as SVGAGI. V lost 7 bases to trimming and J lost 10 bases, with 16 bases between them. The CDR3 runs to 12 residues.

This clone was counted only a few times. This chain uses TRBV29-1 with TRBJ2-3; weak D call: TRBD1 (5 bases). Germline lookup yields CDR1 SQVTM and CDR2 ANQGSEA. Trimming removed 5 bases at V and 4 bases at J, with 10 bases between. This CDR3 region has 12 residues. The CDR3 reads CSVNQGPDTQYF. The CDR3 nucleotides read TGCAGCGTTAACCAGGGCCCAGATACGCAGTATTTT.

This clone was seen once. V gene TRBV19 combines with J gene TRBJ1-1; perhaps TRBD1 as D (6 bases). CDR1 is LNHDA, CDR2 SQIVND, per germline (reference sequence). Trimming shortened V by 5 bases and J by 10 bases, and 26 bases separated the two germline ends. CDR3 length: 16 amino acids. The CDR3 coding sequence is TGTGCCAGTAGTCCAAGAGCCGGGACACGGTATTGGGGAGCTTTCTTT. It codes for CASSPRAGTRYWGAFF.

V and J are TRBV11-2 and TRBJ2-5, with 12 nucleotides matching TRBD2. This CDR3 is 15 amino acids long. Unmatched junction bases numbered 1, after V lost 3 bases and J lost 2 bases. Germline V gene data show CDR1 as SGHAT and CDR2 as FQNNGV. The CDR3 sequence is CASSLLAGGQETQYF. The CDR3 DNA reads as TGTGCCAGCAGCTTGCTAGCGGGGGGGCAAGAGACCCAGTACTTC.

This clone was recorded once. The chain uses TRBV6-5 and TRBJ1-6; D uncertain. Germline values: CDR1 MNHEY, CDR2 SVGAGI. The V gene lost 7 bases and the J gene lost 3 bases, with 13 bases spanning the gap. The CDR3 spans 15 residues. CDR3 DNA: TGTGCCAGCACCCAACCAGGAATCTATAATTCACCCCTCCACTTT. Protein product: CASTQPGIYNSPLHF.

As for this clone: Other nucleotide sequences from this sample produce the same CDR3. The chain has TRBV2 and TRBJ1-1; TRBD1 matches at 8 bases. The germline V gene encodes CDR1 SNHLY and CDR2 FYNNEI. The CDR3 extends over 16 amino acids. V shed 1 base and J 8 bases; nucleotides not matched to a gene: 12. The CDR3 loop reads CASSEGLPTGDTEAFF. The CDR3 region has the DNA TGTGCCAGCAGTGAAGGTCTACCGACAGGGGATACCGAAGCTTTCTTT.

This clone was observed a single time. The chain is built from TRBV4-2 and TRBJ2-7, with D possibly matching TRBD1 (6 bases). The germline V and J ends were trimmed by 3 bases and 3 bases, with 15 bases remaining between them. The V gene's germline CDR1 is LGHNA and CDR2 YNFKEQ. The CDR3 is 15 amino acids. CDR3 sequence (DNA): TGTGCCAGCAGCCAGGACCGGGACACGTACTACGAGCAGTACTTC. Translation: CASSQDRDTYYEQYF.

The chain joins TRBV7-9 to TRBJ2-7; the D is unclear. V lost 5 bases and J 1 base, leaving 15 bases between the germline ends. Per germline, CDR1 SEHNR and CDR2 FQNEAQ (reference sequence). The CDR3 totals 15 residues. Written as DNA, the CDR3 is TGTGCCAGCAGCCAAATACGCGGCAGATCCTACGAGCAGTACTTC. It encodes CASSQIRGRSYEQYF.

The chain employs TRBV9 and TRBJ2-1; D is perhaps TRBD1 (6 bases). From germline, CDR1 is SGDLS and CDR2 YYNGEE. The V end was cut by 3 bases, the J end by 5 bases, with 21 bases between. The CDR3 length is 17 residues. The DNA of the CDR3 is TGTGCCAGCAGCGAGGGTTCAGGGGCTACGGTTAACAATGAGCAGTTCTTC. It codes for CASSEGSGATVNNEQFF.

The chain uses TRBV7-3 and TRBJ2-6, with D unresolved. CDR3 length: 16 amino acids. Germline CDR1 and CDR2: SGHTA and FQGTGA. The V end lost 5 bases, the J end lost 0 bases, and 11 bases lay between the germline ends. The CDR3 region is CASSPQSGSGANVLTF. In nucleotides, the CDR3 is TGTGCCAGCAGCCCCCAGTCGGGCTCTGGGGCCAACGTCCTGACTTTC.

In this sample, this clone turned up a few times. The genes are TRBV28 and TRBJ2-7, with 11 positions matching TRBD2. After removal of 6 bases from V and 0 bases from J, the junction contained 13 bases not matched to a gene. Germline lookup yields CDR1 MDHEN and CDR2 SYDVKM. This CDR3 has 18 residues. The CDR3 reads CASRISGLAASSSYEQYF. The CDR3 DNA reads TGTGCCAGCAGGATTTCGGGACTAGCGGCTTCGAGCTCCTACGAGCAGTACTTC. Filled out from reference TRBV28 and TRBJ2-7, the complete variable domain reads DVKVTQSSRYLVKRTGEKVFLECVQDMDHENMFWYRQDPGLGLRLIYFSYDVKMKEKGDIPEGYSVSREKKERFSLILESASTNQTSMYLCASRISGLAASSSYEQYFGPGTRLTVT.

V and J are TRBV5-8 and TRBJ2-1, with 8 bases matching TRBD2. V dropped 4 bases and J dropped 4; count of bases not matched to a gene: 7. Germline V CDR1 and CDR2: SGHTS, YDEGEE. This CDR3 is 15 amino acids long. CDR3 protein: CASSNRGGTYNEQFF. The CDR3 DNA sequence: TGTGCCAGCAGCAACCGGGGGGGAACTTACAATGAGCAGTTCTTC.

The chain joins TRBV6-4 to TRBJ1-3; 10 bases are shared with TRBD1. The germline gives CDR1 MRHNA, CDR2 SNTAGT. This CDR3 region has 15 residues. The ends lost 5 bases at V and 5 bases at J; junction bases unmatched: 6. The CDR3 is CASSPRTGGRNTIYF. The CDR3 coding sequence is TGTGCCAGCAGTCCTCGGACAGGGGGACGAAACACCATATATTTT.

The chain uses TRBV18 and TRBJ1-1; tentatively, D is TRBD1 (6 bases). The V and J ends lost 4 bases and 1 base respectively, with 10 bases between them. The CDR3 consists of 14 residues. Per the germline V gene, CDR1 is KGHSH and CDR2 is LQKENI. The CDR3, as DNA: TGTGCCAGCTCACGCGACAGGAAGAACACTGAAGCTTTCTTT. Its protein product is CASSRDRKNTEAFF. The variable domain in full, completed from reference TRBV18 and TRBJ1-1, reads NAGVMQNPRHLVRRRGQEARLRCSPMKGHSHVYWYRQLPEEGLKFMVYLQKENIIDESGMPKERFSAEFPKEGPSILRIQQVVRGDSAAYFCASSRDRKNTEAFFGQGTRLTVV.

This clone was recorded once. This sequence joins TRBV4-1 and TRBJ2-1; TRBD2 aligns across 14 bases. Germline CDR1 MGHRA, CDR2 YSYEKL. Germline trimming cut 3 bases from V and 10 bases from J; bases unmatched to any gene: 8. The CDR3 loop spans 16 amino acids. CDR3 nucleotide sequence: TGCGCCAGCAGCCAGAGACTAGCGGGGGGGCTCGGGGAGCAGTTCTTC. Its protein product is CASSQRLAGGLGEQFF.

The chain has TRBV13 and TRBJ2-5; the match to TRBD1 covers 8 bases. The J call may be in error: the DNA end matches TRBJ2-7 better. Germline V lookup: CDR1 PRHDT, CDR2 FYEKMQ (reference sequence). This CDR3 is built from 14 residues. CDR3 bases: TGTGCCAGCAGCCCGGGACAGGACCCTAACGAGCAGTACTTC. It codes for CASSPGQDPNEQYF.

This chain joins TRBV6-5 and TRBJ2-3; TRBD2 might be the D (6 bases). Deletions cut 0 bases from V and 5 bases from J, with 12 bases between. The CDR3 consists of 15 residues. CDR1 is MNHEY and CDR2 is SVGAGI in the germline V gene. CDR3 nucleotide sequence: TGTGCCAGCAGTTACTCGAGGCGGGGCAGAGATACGCAGTATTTT. This gives the protein CASSYSRRGRDTQYF.